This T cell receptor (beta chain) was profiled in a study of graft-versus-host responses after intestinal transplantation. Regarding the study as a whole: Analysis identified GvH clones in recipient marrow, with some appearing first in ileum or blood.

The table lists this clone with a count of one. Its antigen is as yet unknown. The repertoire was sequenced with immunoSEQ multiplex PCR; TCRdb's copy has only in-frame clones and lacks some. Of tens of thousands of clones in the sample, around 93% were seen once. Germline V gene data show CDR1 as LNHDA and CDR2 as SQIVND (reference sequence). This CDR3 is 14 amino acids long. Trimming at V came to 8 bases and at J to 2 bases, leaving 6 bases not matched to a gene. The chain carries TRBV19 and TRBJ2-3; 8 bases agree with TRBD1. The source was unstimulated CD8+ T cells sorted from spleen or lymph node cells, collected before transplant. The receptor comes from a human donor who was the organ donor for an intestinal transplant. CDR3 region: CASLRGPSTDTQYF. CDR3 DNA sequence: TGTGCCAGTCTCAGGGGGCCCTCCACAGATACGCAGTATTTT. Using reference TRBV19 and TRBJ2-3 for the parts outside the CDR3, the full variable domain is DGGITQSPKYLFRKEGQNVTLSCEQNLNHDAMYWYRQDPGQGLRLIYYSQIVNDFQKGDIAEGYSVSREKKESFPLTVTSAQKNPTAFYLCASLRGPSTDTQYFGPGTRLTVL.